This T cell receptor beta chain stems from a study of OX40 agonist ivuxolimab in advanced cancers. Overall study results and limits: It was not determined which antigens were specifically recognized by the peripheral T cells that had undergone clonal expansion.

This clone was found once. What it binds is unknown. Trimming shortened V by 1 base and J by 3 bases, and 7 bases separated the two germline ends. The germline CDR1 and CDR2 sequences are SQVTM and ANQGSEA. The CDR3 covers 13 residues. Drawing of blood for sampling happened at baseline, at cycle 4 day 1, and at cycle 7 day 1. The assay was immunoSEQ multiplex PCR, and TCRdb's table has in-frame clones only and misses some. The repertoire holds approximately 81,000 clones, more than 85% seen once, with 0.85% to 1% in the top ten. The chain has TRBV29-1 and TRBJ2-1; D gene ambiguous. This receptor was taken from an adult with an advanced solid tumor such as melanoma, head and neck, liver or kidney cancer. The sample in question was CD4+ or CD8+ T cells sorted from blood, obtained in a trial of the OX40 agonist ivuxolimab. CDR3 in DNA: TGCAGCGTTGAAGCGGAGTTCTACAATGAGCAGTTCTTC. Its translation: CSVEAEFYNEQFF.